The present TCR beta chain was sequenced within a study of cytomegalovirus exposure and HLA in healthy donors. Broader study findings: For most TCR sequences rarity was the rule, although some public TCRs occurred in many donors.

A word on this clone: Its antigen is undetermined.

With V trimmed by 4 bases and J by 10 bases, 13 bases remained unmatched. Per germline, CDR1 SGHNT and CDR2 YYREEE (reference sequence). The CDR3 loop spans 14 amino acids. The PCR contained 60 Vbeta and 13 Jbeta primers. The protocol was immunoSEQ multiplex PCR, while the TCRdb copy is restricted to in-frame clones and leaves out a portion. Of just over 150,000 clones in the sample, 65% to 90% were seen once. Material: PBMCs. The chain combines TRBV5-4 with TRBJ1-2, with TRBD1 matching 7 bases. The clonotype originates from a woman under 30 in good health and CMV-seronegative. The CDR3 DNA reads as TGTGCCAGCAGCCGCCAGGGGGGAGACTTGCCCTACACCTTC. It yields the protein CASSRQGGDLPYTF.